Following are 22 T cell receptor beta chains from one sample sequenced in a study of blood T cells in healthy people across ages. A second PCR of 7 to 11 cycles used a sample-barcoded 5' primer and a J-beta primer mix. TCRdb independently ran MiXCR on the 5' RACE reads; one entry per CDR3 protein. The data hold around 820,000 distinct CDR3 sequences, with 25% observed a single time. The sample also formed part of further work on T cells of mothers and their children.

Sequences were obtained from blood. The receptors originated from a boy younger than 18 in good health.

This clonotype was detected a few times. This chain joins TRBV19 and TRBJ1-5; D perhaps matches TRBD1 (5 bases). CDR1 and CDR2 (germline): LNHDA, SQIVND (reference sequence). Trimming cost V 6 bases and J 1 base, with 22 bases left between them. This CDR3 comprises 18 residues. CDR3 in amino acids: CASRAGTAVYRSNQPQHF. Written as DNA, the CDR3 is TGTGCCAGTAGGGCCGGGACTGCAGTCTATAGGAGCAATCAGCCCCAGCATTTT.

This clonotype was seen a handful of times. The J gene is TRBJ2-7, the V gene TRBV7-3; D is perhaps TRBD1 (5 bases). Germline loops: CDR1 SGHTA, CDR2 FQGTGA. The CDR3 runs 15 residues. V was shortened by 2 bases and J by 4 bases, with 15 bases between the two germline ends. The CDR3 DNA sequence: TGTGCCAGCAGCTTAGGAGAAGGGGTGATGTACGAGCAGTACTTC. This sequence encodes CASSLGEGVMYEQYF. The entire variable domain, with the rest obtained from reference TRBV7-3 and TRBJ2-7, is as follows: GAGVSQTPSNKVTEKGKYVELRCDPISGHTALYWYRQSLGQGPEFLIYFQGTGAADDSGLPNDRFFAVRPEGSVSTLKIQRTERGDSAVYLCASSLGEGVMYEQYFGPGTRLTVT.

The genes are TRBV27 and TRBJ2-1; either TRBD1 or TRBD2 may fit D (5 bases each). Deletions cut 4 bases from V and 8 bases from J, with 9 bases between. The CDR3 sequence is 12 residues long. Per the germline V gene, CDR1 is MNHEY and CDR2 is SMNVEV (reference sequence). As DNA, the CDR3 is TGTGCCAGCAGTTCCCCGGGGCATGAGCAGTTCTTC. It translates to CASSSPGHEQFF.

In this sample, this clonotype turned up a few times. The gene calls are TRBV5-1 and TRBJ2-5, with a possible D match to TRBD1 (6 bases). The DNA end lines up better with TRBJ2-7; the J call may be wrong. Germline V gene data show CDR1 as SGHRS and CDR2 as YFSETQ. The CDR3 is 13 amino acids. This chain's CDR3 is CASQTGDSYEQYF. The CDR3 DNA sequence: TGCGCCAGTCAGACAGGTGACTCCTACGAGCAGTACTTC.

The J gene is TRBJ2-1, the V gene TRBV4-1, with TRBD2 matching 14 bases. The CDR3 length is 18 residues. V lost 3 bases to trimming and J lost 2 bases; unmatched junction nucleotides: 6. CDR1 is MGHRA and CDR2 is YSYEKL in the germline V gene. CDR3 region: CASSQPRLAGGTYNEQFF. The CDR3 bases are TGCGCCAGCAGCCAGCCCCGACTAGCGGGAGGGACCTACAATGAGCAGTTCTTC.

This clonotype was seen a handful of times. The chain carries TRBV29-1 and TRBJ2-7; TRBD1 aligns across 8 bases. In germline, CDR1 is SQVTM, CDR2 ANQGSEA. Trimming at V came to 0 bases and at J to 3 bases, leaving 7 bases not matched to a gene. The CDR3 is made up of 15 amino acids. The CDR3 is CSVEDTQGAFYEQYF. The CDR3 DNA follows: TGCAGCGTTGAAGATACGCAGGGGGCCTTCTACGAGCAGTACTTC.

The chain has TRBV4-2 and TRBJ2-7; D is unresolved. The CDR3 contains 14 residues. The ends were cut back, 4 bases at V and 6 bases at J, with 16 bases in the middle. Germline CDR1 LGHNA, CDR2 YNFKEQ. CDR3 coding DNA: TGTGCCAGCAGCCCCGCAACTCTCGGTGTCGAGCAGTACTTC. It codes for CASSPATLGVEQYF.

The CDR3: CASSLELAGYSTDTQYF. CDR3 nucleotide sequence: TGTGCCAGCAGCTTAGAGCTGGCGGGGTATAGCACAGATACGCAGTATTTT. The chain carries TRBV11-2 and TRBJ2-3, with D possibly matching TRBD2 (6 bases). This CDR3 spans 17 amino acids. Germline V CDR1 and CDR2: SGHAT, FQNNGV. V shed 0 bases and J shed 0 bases, with 13 bases lying between them.

The CDR3 reads CAIRGQLTGELFF. The DNA for the CDR3 is TGTGCCATCAGAGGTCAATTGACCGGGGAGCTGTTTTTT. The chain couples TRBV10-3 to TRBJ2-2; D not certain. The V and J ends lost 6 bases and 5 bases respectively, with 10 bases between them. Germline CDR1 is ENHRY and CDR2 is SYGVKD. The CDR3 has 13 residues.

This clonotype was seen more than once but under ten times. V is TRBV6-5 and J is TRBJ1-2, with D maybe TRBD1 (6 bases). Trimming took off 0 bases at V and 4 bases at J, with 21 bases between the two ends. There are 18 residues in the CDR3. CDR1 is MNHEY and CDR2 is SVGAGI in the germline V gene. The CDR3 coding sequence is TGTGCCAGCAGTTACTCAGCGCCCTTTCAGGGGTTGGCCTATGGCTACACCTTC. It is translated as CASSYSAPFQGLAYGYTF.

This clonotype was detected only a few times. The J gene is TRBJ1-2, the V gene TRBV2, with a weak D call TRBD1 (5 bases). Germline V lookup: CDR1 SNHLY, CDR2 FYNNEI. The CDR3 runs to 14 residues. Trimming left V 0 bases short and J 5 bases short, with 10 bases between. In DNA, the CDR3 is TGTGCCAGCAGTGAAGCCAGGGAAATATATGGCTACACCTTC. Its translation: CASSEAREIYGYTF.

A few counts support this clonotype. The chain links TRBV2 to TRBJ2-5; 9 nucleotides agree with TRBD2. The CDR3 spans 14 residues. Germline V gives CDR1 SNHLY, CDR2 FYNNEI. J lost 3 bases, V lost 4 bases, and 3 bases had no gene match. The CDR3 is CASSAGLAEETQYF. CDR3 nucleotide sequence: TGTGCCAGCAGTGCGGGACTAGCCGAAGAGACCCAGTACTTC.

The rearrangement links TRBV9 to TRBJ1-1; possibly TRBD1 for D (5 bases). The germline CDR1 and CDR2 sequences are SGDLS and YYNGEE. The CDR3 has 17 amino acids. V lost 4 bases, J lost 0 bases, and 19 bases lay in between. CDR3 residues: CASSLGRRNFMNTEAFF. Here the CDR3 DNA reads TGTGCCAGCAGCCTGGGACGGAGGAATTTCATGAACACTGAAGCTTTCTTT. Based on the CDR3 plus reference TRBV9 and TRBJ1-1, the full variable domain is DSGVTQTPKHLITATGQRVTLRCSPRSGDLSVYWYQQSLDQGLQFLIQYYNGEERAKGNILERFSAQQFPDLHSELNLSSLELGDSALYFCASSLGRRNFMNTEAFFGQGTRLTVV.

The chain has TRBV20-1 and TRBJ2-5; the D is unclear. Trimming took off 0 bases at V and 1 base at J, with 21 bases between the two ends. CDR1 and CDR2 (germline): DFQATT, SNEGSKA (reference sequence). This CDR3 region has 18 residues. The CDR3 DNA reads TGCAGTGCTAGAGATCAAGGGCAGCTACCACCTCTCCAAGAGACCCAGTACTTC. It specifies CSARDQGQLPPLQETQYF.

CDR3 sequence: CSGFSRLVETYEQYF. The CDR3 coding sequence is TGCAGTGGATTCTCCCGACTAGTTGAGACATACGAGCAGTACTTC. The chain has TRBV20-1 and TRBJ2-7, with D tentatively TRBD2 (6 bases). Germline V gives CDR1 DFQATT, CDR2 SNEGSKA (reference sequence). The CDR3 is made up of 15 amino acids. V was clipped by 7 bases and J by 4 bases, with 23 bases between them.

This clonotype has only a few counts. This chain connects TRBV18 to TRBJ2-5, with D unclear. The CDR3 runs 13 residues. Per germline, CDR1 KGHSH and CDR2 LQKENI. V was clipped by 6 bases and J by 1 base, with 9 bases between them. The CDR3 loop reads CASSPIRQETQYF. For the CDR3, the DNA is TGTGCCAGCTCTCCTATTCGCCAAGAGACCCAGTACTTC.

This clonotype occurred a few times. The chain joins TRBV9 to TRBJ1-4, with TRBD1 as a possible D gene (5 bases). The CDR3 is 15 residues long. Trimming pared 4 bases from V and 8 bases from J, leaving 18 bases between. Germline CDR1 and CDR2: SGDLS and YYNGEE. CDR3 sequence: CASSTRDGILEKLFF. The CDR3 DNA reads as TGTGCCAGCAGCACCAGGGACGGAATTTTAGAAAAACTGTTTTTT. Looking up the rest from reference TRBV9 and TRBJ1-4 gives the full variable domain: DSGVTQTPKHLITATGQRVTLRCSPRSGDLSVYWYQQSLDQGLQFLIQYYNGEERAKGNILERFSAQQFPDLHSELNLSSLELGDSALYFCASSTRDGILEKLFFGSGTQLSVL.

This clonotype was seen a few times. The CDR3 DNA follows: TGTGCCAGCAGGACCACCGGGACAATCGGAGAGACCCAGTACTTC. It translates to CASRTTGTIGETQYF. The gene calls are TRBV11-2 and TRBJ2-5; TRBD1 is a possible D gene (6 bases). This CDR3 is 15 amino acids long. Germline V lookup: CDR1 SGHAT, CDR2 FQNNGV. The V and J ends lost 6 bases and 4 bases respectively, with 18 bases between them.

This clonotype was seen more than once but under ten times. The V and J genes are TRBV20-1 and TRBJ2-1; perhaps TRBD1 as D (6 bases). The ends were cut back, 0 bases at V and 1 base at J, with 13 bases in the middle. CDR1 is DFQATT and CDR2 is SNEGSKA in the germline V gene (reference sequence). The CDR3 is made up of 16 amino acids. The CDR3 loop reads CSARDRAGASYNEQFF. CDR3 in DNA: TGCAGTGCTAGAGACCGGGCAGGGGCTTCCTACAATGAGCAGTTCTTC.

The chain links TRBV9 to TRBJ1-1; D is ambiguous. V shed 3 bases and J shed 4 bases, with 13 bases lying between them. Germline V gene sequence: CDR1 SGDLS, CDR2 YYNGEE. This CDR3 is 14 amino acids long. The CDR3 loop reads CASSGDGGSTEAFF. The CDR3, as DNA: TGTGCCAGCAGCGGAGACGGCGGGAGCACTGAAGCTTTCTTT.

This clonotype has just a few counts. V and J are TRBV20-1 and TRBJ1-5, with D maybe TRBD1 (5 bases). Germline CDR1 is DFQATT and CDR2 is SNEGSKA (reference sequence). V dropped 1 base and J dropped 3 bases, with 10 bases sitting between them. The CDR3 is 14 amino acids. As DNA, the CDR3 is TGCAGTGCTAGAGTCGACAGATACAATCAGCCCCAGCATTTT. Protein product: CSARVDRYNQPQHF.

The CDR3 sequence: CSAREYSGGSSYEQYF. The CDR3 bases are TGCAGTGCTAGAGAATATAGCGGCGGGAGCTCCTACGAGCAGTACTTC. V and J are TRBV20-1 and TRBJ2-7; TRBD2 aligns across 7 bases. This CDR3 comprises 16 residues. Per the germline V gene, CDR1 is DFQATT and CDR2 is SNEGSKA (reference sequence). With V trimmed by 0 bases and J by 0 bases, 8 bases remained unmatched.